This entry describes one T cell receptor (beta chain). Its antigen is currently unknown. This specimen belongs to a study of memory CD4+ T cells and cytomegalovirus serostatus. Overall study findings and caveats: The CMV-associated TCR signature appears largely within the CD4+ memory repertoire. CD4+ memory repertoires contained about 40% of the roughly 160 reported CMV TCRbeta sequences.

As processed by the authors: After removing out-of-frame reads, around 2,100,000 distinct TCRbeta sequences remained. This table comes from immunoSEQ multiplex PCR, and its TCRdb copy is limited to in-frame clones, with some not included. That table supplies the V and J calls and clone size; D and trimming were determined from the DNA. The sample has about 54,000 clones, 70% to 80% seen once. The sort gate was single viable CD3+CD4+CD8-CD45RO+ cells for memory CD4+ T cells. CMV serostatus came from serum IgG against pp150, pp28, p38, p52. The CDR3 sequence is 14 residues long. Losses at the gene ends were 4 bases for V and 1 base for J; bases not matched to a gene: 4. Germline assignment: CDR1 GTSNPN and CDR2 SVGIG (reference sequence).

The source material was memory CD4+ T cells from blood. The TCR was taken from an adult in good health and CMV-seropositive. The chain couples TRBV30 to TRBJ1-1, with 9 positions matching TRBD1. The CDR3 loop reads CAWKETGGNTEAFF. DNA for the CDR3: TGTGCCTGGAAGGAGACAGGGGGGAACACTGAAGCTTTCTTT.